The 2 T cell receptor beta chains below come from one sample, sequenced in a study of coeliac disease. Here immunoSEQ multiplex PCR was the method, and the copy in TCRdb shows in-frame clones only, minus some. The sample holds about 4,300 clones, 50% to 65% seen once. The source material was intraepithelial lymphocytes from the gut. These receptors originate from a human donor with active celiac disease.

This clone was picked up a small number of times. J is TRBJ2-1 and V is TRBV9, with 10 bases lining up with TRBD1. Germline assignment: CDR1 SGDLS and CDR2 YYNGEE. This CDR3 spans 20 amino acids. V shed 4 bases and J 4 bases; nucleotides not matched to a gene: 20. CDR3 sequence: CASSHTYQYRTGGSYNEQFF. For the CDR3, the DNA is TGTGCCAGCAGCCACACCTACCAATACCGGACAGGGGGTTCGTACAATGAGCAGTTCTTC.

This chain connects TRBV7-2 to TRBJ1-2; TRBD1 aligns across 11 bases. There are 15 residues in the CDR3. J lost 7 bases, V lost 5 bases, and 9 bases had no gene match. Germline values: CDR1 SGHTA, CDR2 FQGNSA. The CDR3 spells CASSVDRGQLRGYTF. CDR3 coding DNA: TGTGCCAGCAGCGTGGACAGGGGGCAATTACGTGGCTACACCTTC.